This TCR beta chain emerged from a study of blood T cells in healthy people across ages. Sample donors were healthy Caucasian individuals that came from Russia, aged 6 to 90. The CDR3 length is 15 residues. V lost 0 bases and J lost 3, with 9 bases in between. Germline lookup yields CDR1 LNHNV and CDR2 YYDKDF (reference sequence). Alongside a J-beta primer mix, a sample-barcoded 5' primer served in a second PCR lasting roughly 7 to 11 cycles. Each cDNA molecule was tagged by a template-switch adaptor that had 12 random nucleotides. MiXCR, applied by TCRdb to the 5' RACE reads, yields one record per CDR3 protein. The table records nearly 800,000 distinct CDR3 sequences, roughly 25% of them present only once. This sample also belongs to another study, concerning T cells of mothers and their children.

V usage is TRBV15 and J usage is TRBJ2-4; a possible D gene is TRBD2 (5 bases). The source is a boy aged 5-17 years in good health. Sequenced sample: blood. This chain's CDR3 is CATSRDLAGKNIQYF. The CDR3 DNA reads TGTGCCACCAGCAGAGATCTGGCGGGCAAAAACATTCAGTACTTC.